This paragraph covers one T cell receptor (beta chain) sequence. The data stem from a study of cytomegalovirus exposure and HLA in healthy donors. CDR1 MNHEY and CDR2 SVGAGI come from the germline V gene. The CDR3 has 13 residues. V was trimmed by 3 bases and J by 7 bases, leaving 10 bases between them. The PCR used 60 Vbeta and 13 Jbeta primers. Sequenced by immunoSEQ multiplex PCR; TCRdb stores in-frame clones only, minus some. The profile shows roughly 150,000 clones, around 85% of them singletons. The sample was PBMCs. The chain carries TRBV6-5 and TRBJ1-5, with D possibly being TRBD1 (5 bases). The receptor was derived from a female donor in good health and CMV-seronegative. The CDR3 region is CASSYSGWQPQHF. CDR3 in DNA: TGTGCCAGCAGTTATTCAGGGTGGCAGCCCCAGCATTTT.